One and the same sample provided the 24 T cell receptor beta chains below, sequenced in a study of shared clonotypes between healthy human individuals. The protocol was immunoSEQ multiplex PCR, while the TCRdb copy is restricted to in-frame clones and leaves out a portion. The table includes 300,000 to 400,000 clones, roughly 70% detected once. The sequenced sample was memory CD4+ T cells sorted from blood. Noted subset: CD45RA-negative fraction. These receptors came from a man in his thirties or forties in good health.

This rearrangement joins TRBV15 to TRBJ1-1, with D possibly TRBD1 on 5 matching bases. The length of the CDR3 is 15 residues. V lost 2 bases, J lost 2 bases, and 12 bases lay in between. Per the germline V gene, CDR1 is LNHNV and CDR2 is YYDKDF (reference sequence). The CDR3 loop is CATSRPSGPNTEAFF. DNA of the CDR3: TGTGCCACCAGCAGACCCTCAGGGCCAAACACTGAAGCTTTCTTT.

The chain links TRBV6-1 to TRBJ2-3; possibly TRBD1 for D (6 bases). The CDR3 totals 13 residues. Trimming stripped 7 bases from V and 4 bases from J, with 12 bases between. Per germline, CDR1 MNHNS and CDR2 SASEGT. The CDR3 sequence: CASKQQGSDTQYF. The CDR3, as DNA: TGTGCCAGCAAGCAACAGGGTTCAGATACGCAGTATTTT.

The J gene is TRBJ2-3, the V gene TRBV5-1, with unresolved D. With 4 bases removed from V and 3 bases from J, the gap between germline ends came to 12 bases. The CDR3 is made up of 14 amino acids. CDR1 SGHRS and CDR2 YFSETQ come from the germline V gene. The CDR3 spells CASSPGAPTDTQYF. The CDR3 DNA is TGCGCCAGCAGCCCCGGAGCTCCGACAGATACGCAGTATTTT. The full variable domain, in which reference TRBV5-1 and TRBJ2-3 provide the parts outside the CDR3, is KAGVTQTPRYLIKTRGQQVTLSCSPISGHRSVSWYQQTPGQGLQFLFEYFSETQRNKGNFPGRFSGRQFSNSRSEMNVSTLELGDSALYLCASSPGAPTDTQYFGPGTRLTVL.

The chain joins TRBV4-1 to TRBJ1-1, with D possibly TRBD1 on 6 matching bases. Germline V lookup: CDR1 MGHRA, CDR2 YSYEKL. V lost 1 base and J lost 9, with 15 bases in between. The CDR3 extends over 14 amino acids. The CDR3 DNA reads as TGCGCCAGCAGCCAAGGGGGGCCTTTTGATCAAGCTTTCTTT. Encoded protein: CASSQGGPFDQAFF.

V and J are TRBV2 and TRBJ2-7, with 10 bases fitting TRBD2. This CDR3 is 13 amino acids long. Germline V lookup: CDR1 SNHLY, CDR2 FYNNEI. V gave up 6 bases and J gave up 3 bases; unmatched junction bases: 2. CDR3 in amino acids: CASSRTSGYEQYF. The CDR3 DNA sequence: TGTGCCAGCAGCCGGACTAGCGGCTACGAGCAGTACTTC.

The chain links TRBV25-1 to TRBJ1-2; a possible D gene is TRBD1 (6 bases). The CDR3 spans 15 residues. Trimming pared 6 bases from V and 0 bases from J, leaving 14 bases between. Germline CDR1 is MGHDK and CDR2 is SYGVNS. The CDR3 DNA is TGTGCCAGCAGCAACACCAGGGGAGCTAACTATGGCTACACCTTC. It is translated as CASSNTRGANYGYTF.

The J gene is TRBJ1-3, the V gene TRBV6-1; D is unresolved. This CDR3 spans 14 amino acids. V lost 4 bases, J lost 0 bases, and 7 bases lay in between. Germline lookup yields CDR1 MNHNS and CDR2 SASEGT. CDR3 in amino acids: CASSATDSGNTIYF. The CDR3 DNA reads as TGTGCCAGCAGTGCGACGGACTCTGGAAACACCATATATTTT.

The chain carries TRBV13 and TRBJ1-2; D not certain. CDR3 length: 13 amino acids. CDR1 is PRHDT and CDR2 is FYEKMQ in the germline V gene (reference sequence). V was cut by 3 bases and J by 9 bases, with 14 bases left in between. CDR3 nucleotides: TGTGCCAGCAGCTTTGGGGTCCGGGAAAGCTACACCTTC. Its translation: CASSFGVRESYTF.

This CDR3 reads CASSLGTYYEQYF. DNA of the CDR3: TGTGCCAGCTCGCTCGGGACCTACTACGAGCAGTACTTC. This chain connects TRBV18 to TRBJ2-7; D tentatively fits TRBD1 or TRBD2 (5 bases each). CDR3 length equals 13 residues. The germline V gene encodes CDR1 KGHSH and CDR2 LQKENI. V gave up 6 bases and J gave up 3 bases, with 12 bases separating them.

This clone was observed many times. The chain recombines TRBV27 with TRBJ2-7; weak D call: TRBD2 (5 bases). CDR1 is MNHEY, CDR2 SMNVEV, per germline (reference sequence). V lost 6 bases, J lost 2 bases, and 17 bases lay in between. The CDR3 has 15 amino acids. CDR3 nucleotide sequence: TGTGCCAGCAGACTAGGGCTTTTAAACACCTACGAGCAGTACTTC. Translation gives CASRLGLLNTYEQYF.

The chain couples TRBV14 to TRBJ2-5; 9 nucleotides agree with TRBD2. Germline CDR1 and CDR2: SGHDN and FVKESK. This CDR3 has 17 residues. Unmatched junction bases numbered 10, after V lost 0 bases and J lost 5 bases. CDR3 coding DNA: TGTGCCAGCAGCCAAGATCGCGGGGGACTAGCTTCCGAGACCCAGTACTTC. Residues: CASSQDRGGLASETQYF. The variable domain in full, with the rest retrieved from reference TRBV14 and TRBJ2-5, is EAGVTQFPSHSVIEKGQTVTLRCDPISGHDNLYWYRRVMGKEIKFLLHFVKESKQDESGMPNNRFLAERTGGTYSTLKVQPAELEDSGVYFCASSQDRGGLASETQYFGPGTRLLVL.

The chain employs TRBV19 and TRBJ2-4, with D perhaps being TRBD1 or TRBD2 (5 bases each). CDR3 length equals 15 residues. Germline loops: CDR1 LNHDA, CDR2 SQIVND (reference sequence). V was cut by 4 bases and J by 1 base, with 11 bases left in between. The CDR3 coding sequence is TGTGCCAGTAGTAAACCCGGGGACGCCAAAAACATTCAGTACTTC. It translates to CASSKPGDAKNIQYF.

V gene TRBV2 combines with J gene TRBJ1-4; possible D gene TRBD1, 5 bases. V was trimmed by 3 bases and J by 6 bases, leaving 14 bases between them. Germline-derived CDR1 and CDR2 are SNHLY and FYNNEI. The CDR3 contains 15 residues. The DNA for the CDR3 is TGTGCCAGCAGTGATGAGTGGGGCGGATATGAAAAACTGTTTTTT. Translating it yields CASSDEWGGYEKLFF.

This clone was observed a few times. The chain links TRBV30 to TRBJ1-2; TRBD1 agrees at 7 bases. The V gene end was trimmed by 2 bases and the J gene end by 8 bases; junction bases not matched to a gene: 11. CDR1 is GTSNPN, CDR2 SVGIG, per germline (reference sequence). There are 14 residues in the CDR3. CDR3: CAWSLPPTGKGYTF. The DNA of the CDR3 is TGTGCCTGGAGTCTACCCCCGACAGGGAAGGGCTACACCTTC.

This rearrangement joins TRBV29-1 to TRBJ2-7, with D perhaps being TRBD1 or TRBD2 (5 bases each). Per germline, CDR1 SQVTM and CDR2 ANQGSEA. V lost 4 bases, J lost 3 bases, and 16 bases lay in between. The CDR3 consists of 14 residues. CDR3 bases: TGCAGCGTTGTCGAGGCAGGGAGCCTCTACGAGCAGTACTTC. Amino acids: CSVVEAGSLYEQYF.

This clone was detected ten times or more. The rearrangement joins TRBV5-6 to TRBJ2-5; D uncertain. The germline V gene has CDR1 SGHDT and CDR2 YYEEEE. CDR3 size: 14 residues. V was pared by 0 bases and J by 2 bases, with 8 bases between. CDR3 DNA: TGTGCCAGCAGCTTGGGCCCGACACAAGAGACCCAGTACTTC. Its protein product is CASSLGPTQETQYF. Full variable domain (remainder filled in from reference TRBV5-6 and TRBJ2-5): DAGVTQSPTHLIKTRGQQVTLRCSPKSGHDTVSWYQQALGQGPQFIFQYYEEEERQRGNFPDRFSGHQFPNYSSELNVNALLLGDSALYLCASSLGPTQETQYFGPGTRLLVL.

To note about this clone: This sample also contains other DNA sequences that code for the same CDR3. The chain carries TRBV18 and TRBJ2-1; D uncertain. V lost 3 bases to trimming and J lost 4 bases, with 7 bases between them. The CDR3 totals 13 residues. CDR1 and CDR2 from the germline V gene are KGHSH and LQKENI. The chain's CDR3 is CASSPPGYNEQFF. The CDR3 bases are TGTGCCAGCTCACCTCCTGGATACAATGAGCAGTTCTTC.

This clone was seen repeatedly, ten times or more. J is TRBJ2-1 and V is TRBV19; TRBD2 matches 7 bases. This CDR3 contains 13 residues. Trimming took 9 bases from V and 0 from J; bases not matched to a gene: 2. Germline CDR1 is LNHDA and CDR2 is SQIVND (reference sequence). This CDR3 is CASREDSYNEQFF. In DNA, the CDR3 is TGTGCCAGCCGGGAGGACTCCTACAATGAGCAGTTCTTC.

J is TRBJ1-3 and V is TRBV28, with 7 bases aligning to TRBD1. The CDR3 runs 14 residues. In germline, CDR1 is MDHEN, CDR2 SYDVKM. V was clipped by 5 bases and J by 0 bases; unmatched bases: 1. The CDR3 DNA follows: TGTGCCAGCAGTCCAGGGGGCTCTGGAAACACCATATATTTT. Encoded protein: CASSPGGSGNTIYF.

The table lists this clone with a count of one. The chain employs TRBV7-9 and TRBJ2-3; 8 bases fit TRBD2. Looked up from germline, CDR1 is SEHNR and CDR2 is FQNEAQ (reference sequence). CDR3 size: 16 residues. V was pared by 5 bases and J by 0 bases, with 7 bases of the junction left unmatched. CDR3 sequence: CASSPLRLASTDTQYF. The CDR3 nucleotides read TGTGCCAGCAGCCCCCTCAGACTAGCGAGCACAGATACGCAGTATTTT.

This sequence joins TRBV7-9 and TRBJ1-1; 7 bases fit TRBD1. Per the germline V gene, CDR1 is SEHNR and CDR2 is FQNEAQ (reference sequence). CDR3 length: 12 amino acids. The V gene end was trimmed by 5 bases and the J gene end by 6 bases; junction bases not matched to a gene: 3. CDR3 DNA sequence: TGTGCCAGCAGCCTTGACAGGGCTGAAGCTTTCTTT. It codes for CASSLDRAEAFF.

The chain joins TRBV2 to TRBJ1-1; D remains unclear. CDR1 is SNHLY, CDR2 FYNNEI, per germline. Deletions cut 3 bases from V and 0 bases from J, with 8 bases between. The CDR3 totals 14 residues. Here the CDR3 reads CASSDLGLNTEAFF. As DNA, the CDR3 is TGTGCCAGCAGTGATTTAGGGTTGAACACTGAAGCTTTCTTT. Using reference TRBV2 and TRBJ1-1 for the parts outside the CDR3, the full variable domain is EPEVTQTPSHQVTQMGQEVILRCVPISNHLYFYWYRQILGQKVEFLVSFYNNEISEKSEIFDDQFSVERPDGSNFTLKIRSTKLEDSAMYFCASSDLGLNTEAFFGQGTRLTVV.

This chain connects TRBV14 to TRBJ2-7, with TRBD1 matching over 7 bases. The germline CDR1 and CDR2 sequences are SGHDN and FVKESK. Losses at the gene ends were 1 base for V and 5 bases for J; bases not matched to a gene: 5. This CDR3 has 14 residues. The CDR3 protein is CASSQVPGGNEQYF. The CDR3 DNA reads TGTGCCAGCAGCCAAGTTCCAGGGGGAAACGAGCAGTACTTC.

The rearrangement links TRBV18 to TRBJ2-7; possible D gene TRBD2, 6 bases. V lost 6 bases and J lost 5, with 14 bases in between. This CDR3 has 13 residues. CDR1 is KGHSH, CDR2 LQKENI, per germline. CDR3 nucleotides: TGTGCCAGCTCTCCGGGGGTAGCCGACGAGCAGTACTTC. Its translation: CASSPGVADEQYF.